This is a list of T cell receptor beta chains from one sample in a study of regulatory T cells in long-lasting Graves disease. Each CDR3 protein is one row after TCRdb ran MiXCR on the multiplex PCR reads. This table holds under 500,000 distinct CDR3 sequences, 16% found once. A further study also used this sample, focusing on T cells in Graves' hyperthyroidism and ophthalmopathy.

The source material was peripheral blood mononuclear cells (PBMCs), sampled at new diagnosis, from a patient treated with antithyroid drugs. The receptors stem from a woman aged 25 to 39 with Graves disease. The CDR3 runs from the conserved cysteine through the conserved F or W. Fields, in order: D gene, CDR3 length, J gene, V gene, clone size, CDR3 protein, CDR3 DNA. D genes are given only for firm matches. Some rows have no size entry. The others give once, few or many, or a class for an expanded clone.

NA	14	TRBJ2-7	TRBV20-1	many	CSARRAGRTYEQYF	TGCAGTGCTAGGAGGGCAGGGCGGACCTACGAGCAGTACTTC
NA	13	TRBJ2-5	TRBV18	many	CASSPGRGETQYF	TGTGCCAGCTCACCCGGCAGGGGAGAGACCCAGTACTTC
NA	19	TRBJ1-3	TRBV30	few	CAWSVPFFQYRSPGNTIYF	TGTGCCTGGAGTGTACCATTTTTTCAGTACCGCAGCCCTGGAAACACCATATATTTT
TRBD1	17	TRBJ1-2	TRBV7-8	many	CASSYRTGGVEDYGYTF	TGTGCCAGCAGCTACCGGACAGGGGGCGTTGAGGACTATGGCTACACCTTC
TRBD2	14	TRBJ2-2	TRBV6-1	many	CASSTETSSGELFF	TGTGCCAGCAGTACCGAGACTAGCTCCGGGGAGCTGTTTTTT
NA	12	TRBJ1-5	TRBV12-3/TRBV12-4	many	CASSFGFQPQHF	TGTGCCAGCAGTTTCGGGTTTCAGCCCCAGCATTTT
TRBD2	13	TRBJ2-7	TRBV20-1	NA	CSARMTSSYEQYF	TGCAGTGCTAGGATGACTAGCTCGTACGAGCAGTACTTC
TRBD2	13	TRBJ2-1	TRBV7-8	many	CASSQRLGGGQFF	TGTGCCAGCAGCCAGAGACTAGGCGGGGGGCAGTTCTTC
NA	14	TRBJ2-1	TRBV27	many	CASRTGQGAWEQFF	TGTGCCAGCAGGACCGGTCAAGGGGCCTGGGAGCAGTTCTTC
NA	15	TRBJ1-4	TRBV2	many	CASSAGLTSPEKLFF	TGTGCCAGCAGTGCAGGACTGACTTCCCCCGAAAAACTGTTTTTT
NA	16	TRBJ2-7	TRBV10-3	few	CASSCAPGLLDSEQYF	TGTGCCAGCAGTTGCGCACCCGGACTTCTGGATTCCGAGCAGTACTTC
NA	16	TRBJ1-5	TRBV6-1	many	CASKRQTHDSNQPQHF	TGTGCCAGCAAGCGACAGACCCACGATAGCAATCAGCCCCAGCATTTT
NA	14	TRBJ1-2	TRBV20-1	many	CSVDATGSNYGYTF	TGCAGTGTCGACGCTACAGGGAGTAACTATGGCTACACCTTC
NA	16	TRBJ1-6	TRBV5-5	few	CASSSPEVSYNSPLHF	TGTGCCAGCAGCTCACCAGAGGTCTCCTATAATTCACCCCTCCACTTT
TRBD2	14	TRBJ2-7	TRBV6-2/TRBV6-3	many	CASRRLAGYYEQYF	TGTGCCAGCAGGAGACTAGCGGGGTACTACGAGCAGTACTTC
TRBD2	16	TRBJ2-1	TRBV14	NA	CASSQLTSGRGNEQFF	TGTGCCAGCAGCCAATTGACTAGCGGGAGGGGGAATGAGCAGTTCTTC
TRBD2	15	TRBJ2-7	TRBV5-1	many	CASKDLAGGEREQYF	TGCGCCAGCAAGGATCTAGCGGGGGGAGAACGCGAGCAGTACTTC
NA	16	TRBJ2-7	TRBV19	NA	CASSILGAVSSDEQYF	TGTGCCAGTAGTATCCTTGGAGCGGTCTCCTCGGACGAGCAGTACTTC
NA	12	TRBJ1-2	TRBV20-1	NA	CSATGTVWGYTF	TGCAGTGCTACAGGAACAGTCTGGGGCTACACCTTC
NA	13	TRBJ2-7	TRBV5-1	many	CASSANRANEQYF	TGCGCCAGCAGCGCAAACAGGGCGAACGAGCAGTACTTC
NA	14	TRBJ1-6	TRBV11-2	NA	CASSLGQYNSPLHF	TGTGCCAGCAGCTTAGGACAGTATAATTCACCCCTCCACTTT
TRBD1	16	TRBJ1-4	TRBV18	NA	CASSPGSGTGNEKLFF	TGTGCCAGCTCACCAGGATCCGGGACAGGCAATGAAAAACTGTTTTTT
NA	11	TRBJ2-5	TRBV20-1	many	CSAEADETQYF	TGCAGTGCTGAAGCGGATGAGACCCAGTACTTC
NA	14	TRBJ1-1	TRBV5-1	many	CASRQQGSNTEAFF	TGCGCCAGCAGGCAACAGGGCTCCAACACTGAAGCTTTCTTT
NA	14	TRBJ2-4	TRBV18	few	CASSPEGPKNIQYF	TGTGCCAGCTCACCAGAGGGGCCCAAAAACATTCAGTACTTC
TRBD2	17	TRBJ2-1	TRBV4-1	few	CASSPKILAGDYNEQFF	TGCGCCAGCAGCCCCAAAATACTAGCGGGAGACTACAATGAGCAGTTCTTC
NA	16	TRBJ2-3	TRBV7-2	NA	CASSLGFGGSTDTQYF	TGTGCCAGCAGCTTAGGGTTCGGCGGTAGCACAGATACGCAGTATTTT
TRBD1	14	TRBJ2-5	TRBV27	many	CASSLRQGSETQYF	TGTGCCAGCAGTCTCCGACAGGGTAGTGAGACCCAGTACTTC
TRBD1	15	TRBJ2-7	TRBV27	many	CASSTRQGVNYEQYF	TGTGCCAGCAGTACCCGACAGGGCGTGAATTACGAGCAGTACTTC
TRBD2	15	TRBJ2-1	TRBV20-1	NA	CSVRRREDSYNEQFF	TGCAGTGTTAGGCGGCGGGAGGACTCCTACAATGAGCAGTTCTTC
NA	16	TRBJ2-3	TRBV5-1	many	CASSSPVGKNTDTQYF	TGCGCCAGCAGCTCACCAGTGGGGAAAAACACAGATACGCAGTATTTT
TRBD2	16	TRBJ2-5	TRBV7-9	many	CASSLLSGRLSETQYF	TGTGCCAGCAGCTTATTGAGCGGGAGGCTTTCAGAGACCCAGTACTTC
NA	13	TRBJ1-4	TRBV20-1	NA	CSAEVGINEKLFF	TGCAGTGCTGAGGTGGGGATAAATGAAAAACTGTTTTTT
NA	14	TRBJ1-5	TRBV9	NA	CASSPGTYNQPQHF	TGTGCCAGCAGCCCCGGGACATACAATCAGCCCCAGCATTTT
TRBD2	17	TRBJ2-3	TRBV10-1	many	CASSDPRLAWGTDTQYF	TGCGCCAGCAGTGACCCAAGACTAGCATGGGGTACAGATACGCAGTATTTT
TRBD2	16	TRBJ2-7	TRBV6-1	many	CASRTSELAGSYEQYF	TGTGCCAGCAGGACCTCGGAGCTAGCGGGTTCCTACGAGCAGTACTTC
TRBD2	15	TRBJ2-5	TRBV7-9	many	CASSLAASGVETQYF	TGTGCCAGCAGCTTAGCGGCTAGCGGGGTAGAGACCCAGTACTTC
TRBD1	14	TRBJ2-7	TRBV24-1	many	CATSRDSDSYEQYF	TGTGCCACCAGCCGGGACAGTGACTCCTACGAGCAGTACTTC
NA	16	TRBJ2-1	TRBV5-1	many	CASSNPLGPAYNEQFF	TGCGCCAGCAGCAATCCCCTAGGGCCCGCCTACAATGAGCAGTTCTTC
TRBD1	14	TRBJ2-2	TRBV6-1	NA	CASSRDRGLGELFF	TGTGCCAGTTCCCGGGACAGGGGTTTAGGGGAGCTGTTTTTT
NA	14	TRBJ1-4	TRBV6-5	few	CASSYEGGNEKLFF	TGTGCCAGCAGTTACGAGGGAGGGAATGAAAAACTGTTTTTT
NA	17	TRBJ1-3	TRBV5-1	few	CASSPKRTANSGNTIYF	TGCGCCAGCAGTCCCAAGCGGACAGCCAACTCTGGAAACACCATATATTTT
NA	16	TRBJ2-1	TRBV11-2	many	CASSLSSEGQAGEQFF	TGTGCCAGCAGCCTATCCAGTGAGGGCCAGGCGGGTGAGCAGTTCTTC
TRBD2	16	TRBJ2-3	TRBV9	NA	CASSIRLAGGPDTQYF	TGTGCCAGCAGCATCAGACTAGCGGGAGGGCCGGATACGCAGTATTTT
NA	13	TRBJ1-1	TRBV25-1	NA	CASSEFGAPGAFF	TGTGCCAGCAGTGAATTTGGAGCCCCTGGGGCTTTCTTT
NA	13	TRBJ2-3	TRBV4-2	NA	CASSQGGQSTQYF	TGTGCCAGCAGCCAAGGCGGACAAAGTACGCAGTATTTT
TRBD2	15	TRBJ2-7	TRBV5-1	NA	CASSLEATSSYEQYF	TGCGCCAGCAGCTTGGAAGCGACTAGCTCTTACGAGCAGTACTTC
TRBD2	14	TRBJ2-7	TRBV28	many	CASSQAGLIYEQYF	TGTGCCAGCAGCCAAGCGGGACTGATATACGAGCAGTACTTC
NA	14	TRBJ1-1	TRBV29-1	NA	CSVCGLPENTEAFF	TGCAGCGTTTGTGGACTCCCAGAGAACACCGAAGCTTTCTTT
TRBD2	16	TRBJ2-7	TRBV20-1	NA	CSARGGGLAGAGVQYF	TGCAGTGCTAGGGGGGGGGGACTAGCGGGAGCAGGTGTTCAGTACTTC
TRBD2	14	TRBJ2-7	TRBV20-1	NA	CSARGSSGSYEQYF	TGCAGTGCTAGAGGGAGTAGCGGGAGCTACGAGCAGTACTTC
NA	12	TRBJ1-2	TRBV20-1	NA	CSASELRYGYTF	TGCAGTGCTTCCGAGTTGCGCTATGGCTACACCTTC
NA	12	TRBJ2-7	TRBV5-1	many	CASSSKPYEQYF	TGCGCCAGCAGCTCAAAACCCTACGAGCAGTACTTC
TRBD1	14	TRBJ2-2	TRBV28	many	CASRGQGDTGELFF	TGTGCCAGCAGGGGACAGGGGGACACCGGGGAGCTGTTTTTT
NA	16	TRBJ1-4	TRBV3-1	NA	CASSPGLRFLYQGLFF	TGTGCCAGCAGCCCAGGTCTCAGGTTCCTCTACCAGGGACTGTTTTTT
TRBD1	14	TRBJ2-7	TRBV18	NA	CASSPGQGRYEQYF	TGTGCCAGCTCCCCGGGACAGGGCAGGTACGAGCAGTACTTC
NA	13	TRBJ1-2	TRBV28	many	CASSSGENYGYTF	TGTGCCAGCAGTTCTGGGGAGAACTATGGCTACACCTTC
NA	15	TRBJ2-1	TRBV20-1	NA	CSARGGSSLSNEQFF	TGCAGTGCTAGAGGGGGGTCTAGCCTCTCCAATGAGCAGTTCTTC
NA	16	TRBJ2-7	TRBV11-2	many	CASSLYRARRSYEQYF	TGTGCCAGCAGCTTATACAGGGCCCGTAGGTCCTACGAGCAGTACTTC